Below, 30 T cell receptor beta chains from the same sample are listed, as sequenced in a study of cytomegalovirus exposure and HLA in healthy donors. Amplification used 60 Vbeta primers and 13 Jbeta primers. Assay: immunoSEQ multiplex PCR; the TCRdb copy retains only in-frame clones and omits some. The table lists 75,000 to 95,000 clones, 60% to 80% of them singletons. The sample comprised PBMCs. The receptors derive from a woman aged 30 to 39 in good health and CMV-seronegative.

The CDR3 protein is CASSAGGVPNEKLFF. CDR3 DNA sequence: TGTGCCAGCAGTGCCGGGGGAGTGCCTAATGAAAAACTGTTTTTT. The rearrangement uses TRBV27 and TRBJ1-4; D is possibly TRBD1 (5 bases). The germline V gene has CDR1 MNHEY and CDR2 SMNVEV (reference sequence). Deletions cut 5 bases from V and 3 bases from J, with 13 bases between. This CDR3 contains 15 residues.

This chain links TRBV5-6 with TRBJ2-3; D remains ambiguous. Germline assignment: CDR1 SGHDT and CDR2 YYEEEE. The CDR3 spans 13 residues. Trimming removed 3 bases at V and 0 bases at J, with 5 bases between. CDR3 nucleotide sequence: TGTGCCAGCAGCTCCGGGAGCACAGATACGCAGTATTTT. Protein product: CASSSGSTDTQYF.

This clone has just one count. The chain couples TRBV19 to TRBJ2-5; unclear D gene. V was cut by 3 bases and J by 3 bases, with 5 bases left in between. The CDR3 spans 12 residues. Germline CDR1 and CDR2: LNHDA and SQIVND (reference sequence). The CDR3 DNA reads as TGTGCCAGTAGTATCCCAGAAGAGACCCAGTACTTC. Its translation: CASSIPEETQYF.

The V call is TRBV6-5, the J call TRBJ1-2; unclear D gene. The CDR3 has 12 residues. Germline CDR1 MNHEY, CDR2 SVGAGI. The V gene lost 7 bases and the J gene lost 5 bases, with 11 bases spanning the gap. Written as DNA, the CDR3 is TGTGCCAGCAAAGCGACGATGTATGGCTACACCTTC. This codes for CASKATMYGYTF.

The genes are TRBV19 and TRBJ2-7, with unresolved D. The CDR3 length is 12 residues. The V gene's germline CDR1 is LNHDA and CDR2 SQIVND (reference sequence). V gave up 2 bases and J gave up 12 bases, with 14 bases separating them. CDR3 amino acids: CASSILGSYPYF. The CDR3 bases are TGTGCCAGTAGTATACTAGGCAGCTATCCGTACTTC.

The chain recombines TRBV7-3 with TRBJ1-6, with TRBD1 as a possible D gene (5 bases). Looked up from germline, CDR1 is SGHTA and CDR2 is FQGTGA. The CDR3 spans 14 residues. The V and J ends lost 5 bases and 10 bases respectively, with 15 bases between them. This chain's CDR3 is CASSLGGVGSPLHF. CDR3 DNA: TGTGCCAGCAGCCTAGGAGGGGTAGGCTCACCCCTCCACTTT.

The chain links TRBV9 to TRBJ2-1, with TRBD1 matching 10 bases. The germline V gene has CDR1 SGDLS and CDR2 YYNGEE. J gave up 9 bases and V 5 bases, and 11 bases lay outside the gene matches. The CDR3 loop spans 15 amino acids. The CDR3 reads CASSDPGQGMGEQFF. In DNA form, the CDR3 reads TGTGCCAGCAGTGACCCGGGACAGGGGATGGGTGAGCAGTTCTTC.

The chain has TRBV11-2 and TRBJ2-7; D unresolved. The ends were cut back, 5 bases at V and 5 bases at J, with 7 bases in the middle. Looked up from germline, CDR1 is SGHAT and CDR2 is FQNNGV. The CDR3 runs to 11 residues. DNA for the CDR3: TGTGCCAGCAGCCCCACACACGAGCAGTACTTC. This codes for CASSPTHEQYF.

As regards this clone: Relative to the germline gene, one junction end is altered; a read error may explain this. CDR3: CTSSGSGQGKSGYTF. CDR3 DNA sequence: TGCACCAGCAGTGGGTCAGGACAGGGTAAAAGTGGCTACACCTTC. The gene calls are TRBV10-1 and TRBJ1-2; TRBD1 matches at 8 bases. CDR1 and CDR2 from the germline V gene are WNHNN and SYGVQD (reference sequence). This CDR3 is 15 amino acids long.

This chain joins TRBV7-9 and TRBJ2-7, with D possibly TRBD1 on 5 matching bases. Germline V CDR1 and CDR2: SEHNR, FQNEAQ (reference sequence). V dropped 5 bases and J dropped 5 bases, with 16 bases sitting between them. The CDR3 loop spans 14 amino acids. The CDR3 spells CASSPFQGSNEQYF. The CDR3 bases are TGTGCCAGCAGCCCGTTCCAGGGTTCCAACGAGCAGTACTTC. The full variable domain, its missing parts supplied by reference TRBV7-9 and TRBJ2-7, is DTGVSQNPRHKITKRGQNVTFRCDPISEHNRLYWYRQTLGQGPEFLTYFQNEAQLEKSRLLSDRFSAERPKGSFSTLEIQRTEQGDSAMYLCASSPFQGSNEQYFGPGTRLTVT.

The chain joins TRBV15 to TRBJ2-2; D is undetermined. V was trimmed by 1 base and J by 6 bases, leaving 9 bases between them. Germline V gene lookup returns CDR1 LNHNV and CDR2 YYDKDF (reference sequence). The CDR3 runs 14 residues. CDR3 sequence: CATSRVRSAGELFF. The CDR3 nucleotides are TGTGCCACCAGCAGAGTACGGTCGGCCGGGGAGCTGTTTTTT.

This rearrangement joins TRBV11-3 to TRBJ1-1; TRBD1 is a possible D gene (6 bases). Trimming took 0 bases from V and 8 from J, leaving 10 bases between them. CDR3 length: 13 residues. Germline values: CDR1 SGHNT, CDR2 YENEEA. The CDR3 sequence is CASSLDGGGEAFF. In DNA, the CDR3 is TGTGCCAGCAGCTTAGATGGGGGGGGCGAAGCTTTCTTT.

CDR3 region: CASSLAGGPYEQYF. The CDR3 DNA is TGTGCCAGCAGTTTAGCGGGAGGGCCCTACGAGCAGTACTTC. The J gene is TRBJ2-7, the V gene TRBV28; TRBD2 aligns across 9 bases. Trimming removed 2 bases from V and 2 bases from J; junction bases left unmatched: 1. Germline values: CDR1 MDHEN, CDR2 SYDVKM. The CDR3 contains 14 residues.

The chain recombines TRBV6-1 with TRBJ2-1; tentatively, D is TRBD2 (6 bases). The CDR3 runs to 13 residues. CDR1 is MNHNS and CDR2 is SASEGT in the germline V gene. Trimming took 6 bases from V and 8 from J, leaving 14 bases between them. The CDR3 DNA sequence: TGTGCCAGCAGGAGGGCGGGGAGCGATGAGCAGTTCTTC. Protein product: CASRRAGSDEQFF.

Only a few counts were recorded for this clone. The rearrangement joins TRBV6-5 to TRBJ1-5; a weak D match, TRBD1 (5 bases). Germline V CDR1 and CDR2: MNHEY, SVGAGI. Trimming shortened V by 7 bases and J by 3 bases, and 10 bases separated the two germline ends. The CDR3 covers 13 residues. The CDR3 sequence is CASNDSPNQPQHF. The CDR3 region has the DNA TGTGCCAGCAATGACAGTCCCAATCAGCCCCAGCATTTT.

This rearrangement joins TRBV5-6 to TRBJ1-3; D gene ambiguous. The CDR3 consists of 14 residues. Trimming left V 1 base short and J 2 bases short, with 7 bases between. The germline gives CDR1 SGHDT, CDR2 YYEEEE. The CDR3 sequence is CASSLRGTGNTIYF. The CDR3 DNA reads TGTGCCAGCAGCTTGCGCGGCACTGGAAACACCATATATTTT.

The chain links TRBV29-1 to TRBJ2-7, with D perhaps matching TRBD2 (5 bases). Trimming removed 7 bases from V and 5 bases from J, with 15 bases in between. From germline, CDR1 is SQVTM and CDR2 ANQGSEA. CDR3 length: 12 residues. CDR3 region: CSASPGLNEQYF. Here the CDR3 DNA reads TGCAGCGCTTCGCCAGGACTCAACGAGCAGTACTTC.

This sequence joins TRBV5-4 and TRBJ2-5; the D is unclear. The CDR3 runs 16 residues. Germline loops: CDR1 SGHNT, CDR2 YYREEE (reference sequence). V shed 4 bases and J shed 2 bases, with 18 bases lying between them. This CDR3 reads CASSRSKLVGQETQYF. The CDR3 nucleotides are TGTGCCAGCAGCCGGAGTAAGTTAGTCGGTCAAGAGACCCAGTACTTC. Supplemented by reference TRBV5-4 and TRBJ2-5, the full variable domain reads ETGVTQSPTHLIKTRGQQVTLRCSSQSGHNTVSWYQQALGQGPQFIFQYYREEENGRGNFPPRFSGLQFPNYSSELNVNALELDDSALYLCASSRSKLVGQETQYFGPGTRLLVL.

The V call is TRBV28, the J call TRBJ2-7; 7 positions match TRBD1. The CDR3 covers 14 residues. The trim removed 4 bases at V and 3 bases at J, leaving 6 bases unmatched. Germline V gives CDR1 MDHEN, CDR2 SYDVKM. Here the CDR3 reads CASSYVTGLYEQYF. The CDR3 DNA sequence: TGTGCCAGCAGTTATGTGACAGGGCTCTACGAGCAGTACTTC.

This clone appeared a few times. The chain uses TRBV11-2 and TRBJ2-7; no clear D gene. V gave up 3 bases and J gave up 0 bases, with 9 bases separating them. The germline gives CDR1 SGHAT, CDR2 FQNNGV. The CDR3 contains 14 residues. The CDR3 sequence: CASSFNGASYEQYF. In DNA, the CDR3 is TGTGCCAGCAGCTTTAACGGAGCCTCCTACGAGCAGTACTTC.

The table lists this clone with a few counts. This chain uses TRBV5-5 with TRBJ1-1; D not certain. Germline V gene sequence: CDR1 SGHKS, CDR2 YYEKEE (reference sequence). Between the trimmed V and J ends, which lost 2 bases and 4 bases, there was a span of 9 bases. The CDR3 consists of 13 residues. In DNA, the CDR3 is TGTGCCAGCAGCTTCTCGGGTGGCACTGAAGCTTTCTTT. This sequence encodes CASSFSGGTEAFF. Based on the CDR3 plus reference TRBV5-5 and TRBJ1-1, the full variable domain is DAGVTQSPTHLIKTRGQQVTLRCSPISGHKSVSWYQQVLGQGPQFIFQYYEKEERGRGNFPDRFSARQFPNYSSELNVNALLLGDSALYLCASSFSGGTEAFFGQGTRLTVV.

The CDR3 protein is CASSVTPLTGNTIYF. CDR3 DNA sequence: TGTGCCAGCAGTGTAACTCCCCTTACTGGAAACACCATATATTTT. The rearrangement uses TRBV28 and TRBJ1-3; D remains ambiguous. Germline V CDR1 and CDR2: MDHEN, SYDVKM. The CDR3 is made up of 15 amino acids. V lost 5 bases to trimming and J lost 2 bases, with 13 bases between them.

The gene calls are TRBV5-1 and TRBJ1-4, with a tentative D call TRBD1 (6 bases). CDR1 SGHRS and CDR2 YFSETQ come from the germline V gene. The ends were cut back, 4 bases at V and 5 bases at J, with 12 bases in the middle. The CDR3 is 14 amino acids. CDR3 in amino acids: CASSRDIGNEKLFF. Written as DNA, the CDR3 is TGCGCCAGCAGCCGGGACATTGGAAATGAAAAACTGTTTTTT.

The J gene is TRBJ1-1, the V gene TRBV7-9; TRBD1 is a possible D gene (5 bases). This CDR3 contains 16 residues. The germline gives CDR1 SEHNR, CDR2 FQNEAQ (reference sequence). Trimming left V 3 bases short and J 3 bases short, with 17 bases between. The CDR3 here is CASSFLTHPRDTEAFF. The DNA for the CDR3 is TGTGCCAGCAGCTTCTTGACCCACCCCAGGGACACTGAAGCTTTCTTT.

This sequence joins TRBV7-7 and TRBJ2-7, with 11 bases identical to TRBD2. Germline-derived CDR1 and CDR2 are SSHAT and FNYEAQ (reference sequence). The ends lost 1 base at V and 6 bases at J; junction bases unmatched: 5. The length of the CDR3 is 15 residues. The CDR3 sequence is CASSLDLAGGGEQYF. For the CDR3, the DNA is TGTGCCAGCAGCTTAGACCTAGCGGGAGGTGGCGAGCAGTACTTC.

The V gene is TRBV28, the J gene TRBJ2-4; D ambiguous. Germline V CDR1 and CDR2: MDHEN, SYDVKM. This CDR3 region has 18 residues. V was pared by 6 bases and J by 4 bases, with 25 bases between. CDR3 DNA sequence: TGTGCCAGCAGATTCCAACTTCCTGGTGGGCCAAAGAAAAACATTCAGTACTTC. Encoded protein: CASRFQLPGGPKKNIQYF. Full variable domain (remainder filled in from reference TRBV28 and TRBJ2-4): DVKVTQSSRYLVKRTGEKVFLECVQDMDHENMFWYRQDPGLGLRLIYFSYDVKMKEKGDIPEGYSVSREKKERFSLILESASTNQTSMYLCASRFQLPGGPKKNIQYFGAGTRLSVL.

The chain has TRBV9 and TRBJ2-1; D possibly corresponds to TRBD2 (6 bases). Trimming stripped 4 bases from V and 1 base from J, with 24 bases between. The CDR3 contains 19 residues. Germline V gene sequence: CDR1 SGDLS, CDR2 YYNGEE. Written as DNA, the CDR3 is TGTGCCAGCAGCTTTAGGGGTGGGGGAGGTACGACGTCCTACAATGAGCAGTTCTTC. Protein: CASSFRGGGGTTSYNEQFF. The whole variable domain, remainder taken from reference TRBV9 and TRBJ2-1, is DSGVTQTPKHLITATGQRVTLRCSPRSGDLSVYWYQQSLDQGLQFLIQYYNGEERAKGNILERFSAQQFPDLHSELNLSSLELGDSALYFCASSFRGGGGTTSYNEQFFGPGTRLTVL.

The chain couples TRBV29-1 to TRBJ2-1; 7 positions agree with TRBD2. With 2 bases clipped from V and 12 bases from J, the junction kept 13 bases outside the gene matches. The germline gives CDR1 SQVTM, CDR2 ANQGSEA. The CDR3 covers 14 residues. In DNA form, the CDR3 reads TGCAGCGTTGAAATTGGGCTAGCGGAGCCATGGCAGTTCTTC. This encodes CSVEIGLAEPWQFF.

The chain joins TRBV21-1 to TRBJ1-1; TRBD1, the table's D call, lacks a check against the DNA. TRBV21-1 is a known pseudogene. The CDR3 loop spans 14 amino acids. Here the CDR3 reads CASSEQGMNTEAFF. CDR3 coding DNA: TGTGCCAGCAGCGAACAGGGAATGAACACTGAAGCTTTCTTT.

CDR3 in DNA: TGTGCCATCAGTGGCCCGGGACAAGGACAAGAGACCCAGTACTTC. Amino acid sequence: CAISGPGQGQETQYF. V and J are TRBV10-3 and TRBJ2-5, with a tentative D call TRBD1 (6 bases). This CDR3 contains 15 residues. CDR1 and CDR2 (germline): ENHRY, SYGVKD. The V end was cut by 4 bases, the J end by 2 bases, with 14 bases between.